The next 32 T cell receptor beta chains were all read from a single sample in a study of a mutant IDH1 vaccine in newly diagnosed glioma. Time point specified: week 35, safety follow-up. The study gave 300 ug of mutant IDH1 20-mer peptide per vaccine dose, with topical imiquimod. No antigen has been identified for these receptors. Sequenced by immunoSEQ multiplex PCR; TCRdb stores in-frame clones only, minus some. This table holds about 30,000 clones, roughly four fifths found once. The sequenced sample was PBMCs, obtained from a glioma patient whose treatment included an IDH1 peptide vaccine. The receptors come from a man aged 30 to 45 with glioma.

The chain carries TRBV6-1 and TRBJ1-1, with D hard to call. This CDR3 spans 13 amino acids. From germline, CDR1 is MNHNS and CDR2 SASEGT. The V gene lost 8 bases and the J gene lost 0 bases, with 10 bases spanning the gap. The CDR3 protein is CASRENLNTEAFF. In DNA form, the CDR3 reads TGTGCCAGCCGGGAGAACCTGAACACTGAAGCTTTCTTT.

This chain uses TRBV5-1 with TRBJ1-2; tentatively, D is TRBD1 (6 bases). Between the trimmed V and J ends, which lost 3 bases and 0 bases, there was a span of 12 bases. The CDR3 length is 15 residues. CDR1 and CDR2 from the germline V gene are SGHRS and YFSETQ. CDR3 in DNA: TGCGCCAGCAGCTCGGAGGGGGGGACTAACTATGGCTACACCTTC. Protein: CASSSEGGTNYGYTF.

The chain uses TRBV5-1 and TRBJ2-3, with 10 bases fitting TRBD1. CDR3 length equals 15 residues. Germline V gene data show CDR1 as SGHRS and CDR2 as YFSETQ. The V gene end was trimmed by 0 bases and the J gene end by 4 bases; junction bases not matched to a gene: 2. CDR3 DNA: TGCGCCAGCAGCTTGGAGGGACAGGGGTCAGATACGCAGTATTTT. Translation: CASSLEGQGSDTQYF.

The V and J genes are TRBV7-2 and TRBJ1-5, with D perhaps TRBD1 (5 bases). Germline loops: CDR1 SGHTA, CDR2 FQGNSA. The CDR3 has 15 amino acids. The V and J ends lost 4 bases and 5 bases respectively, with 15 bases between them. CDR3 region: CASSSKVGADQPQHF. DNA for the CDR3: TGTGCCAGCAGCTCGAAGGTAGGGGCGGATCAGCCCCAGCATTTT.

The V call is TRBV6-1, the J call TRBJ2-6; D is possibly TRBD1 (6 bases). The CDR3 spans 18 residues. Trimming pared 2 bases from V and 4 bases from J, leaving 18 bases between. Germline assignment: CDR1 MNHNS and CDR2 SASEGT. CDR3 nucleotide sequence: TGTGCCAGCAGTGAAAAGGTACAGGGAGCGCAAGGGGCCAACGTCCTGACTTTC. This gives the protein CASSEKVQGAQGANVLTF.

The V call is TRBV19, the J call TRBJ2-1; a possible D gene is TRBD2 (5 bases). The V end was cut by 1 base, the J end by 9 bases, with 19 bases between. Germline V gene sequence: CDR1 LNHDA, CDR2 SQIVND (reference sequence). The CDR3 sequence is 16 residues long. CDR3 region: CASSIVISGSRAEQFF. CDR3 nucleotide sequence: TGTGCCAGTAGTATAGTCATCAGCGGCTCGAGGGCTGAGCAGTTCTTC. The variable domain in full, completed from reference TRBV19 and TRBJ2-1, reads DGGITQSPKYLFRKEGQNVTLSCEQNLNHDAMYWYRQDPGQGLRLIYYSQIVNDFQKGDIAEGYSVSREKKESFPLTVTSAQKNPTAFYLCASSIVISGSRAEQFFGPGTRLTVL.

The rearrangement uses TRBV10-2 and TRBJ2-5; 8 bases are shared with TRBD2. CDR1 is WSHSY and CDR2 is SAAADI in the germline V gene. The CDR3 loop spans 15 amino acids. The trim removed 3 bases at V and 5 bases at J, leaving 8 bases unmatched. The CDR3 nucleotides read TGCGCCAGCAGTGAAAAGCGGGAGCTGGCCGAGACCCAGTACTTC. Its translation: CASSEKRELAETQYF.

The chain has TRBV5-1 and TRBJ2-7, with 7 bases aligning to TRBD1. The germline CDR1 and CDR2 sequences are SGHRS and YFSETQ. The junction had 6 bases not matched to a gene; V was cut back by 5 bases and J by 1 base. This CDR3 is 14 amino acids long. The CDR3 nucleotides read TGCGCCAGCAGTACGGGACAGCATTCCTACGAGCAGTACTTC. Residues: CASSTGQHSYEQYF.

The chain couples TRBV18 to TRBJ2-5; TRBD2 matches 9 bases. J lost 4 bases, V lost 3 bases, and 6 bases had no gene match. The germline gives CDR1 KGHSH, CDR2 LQKENI. The CDR3 is 15 amino acids. CDR3 in DNA: TGTGCCAGCTCACCGGGACGTAGCGGGGGAGAGACCCAGTACTTC. This gives the protein CASSPGRSGGETQYF.

This chain connects TRBV5-1 to TRBJ2-5; D is ambiguous. CDR3 length: 14 residues. With 3 bases removed from V and 5 bases from J, the gap between germline ends came to 14 bases. The germline CDR1 and CDR2 sequences are SGHRS and YFSETQ. CDR3 bases: TGCGCCAGCAGCTCTCAAGCAGGCGCGGAGACCCAGTACTTC. It is translated as CASSSQAGAETQYF.

In DNA, the CDR3 is TGTGCCAGCTCACCTTTACAGGCCACTGAAGCTTTCTTT. Protein product: CASSPLQATEAFF. The chain carries TRBV18 and TRBJ1-1, with D maybe TRBD1 (5 bases). The germline gives CDR1 KGHSH, CDR2 LQKENI. The CDR3 runs 13 residues. Trimming removed 3 bases at V and 4 bases at J, with 9 bases between.

The chain combines TRBV12-5 with TRBJ2-7, with TRBD2 matching 16 bases. The germline V gene has CDR1 LGHNT and CDR2 FRNRAP. Unmatched junction bases numbered 6, after V lost 0 bases and J lost 7 bases. CDR3 length equals 17 residues. This CDR3 is CASGLVLMGLAGGEQYF. The CDR3, as DNA: TGTGCTAGTGGTTTGGTATTAATGGGACTAGCGGGAGGGGAGCAGTACTTC.

This chain links TRBV19 with TRBJ2-7; D possibly corresponds to TRBD1 (6 bases). The V and J ends lost 3 bases and 6 bases respectively, with 12 bases between them. The CDR3 length is 13 residues. Germline CDR1 and CDR2: LNHDA and SQIVND (reference sequence). Here the CDR3 DNA reads TGTGCCAGTAGTATCCGGACAGTCGGCGAGCAGTACTTC. Its translation is CASSIRTVGEQYF.

V usage is TRBV5-4 and J usage is TRBJ2-3, with a possible D match to TRBD1 (7 bases). V lost 4 bases, J lost 0 bases, and 18 bases lay in between. The germline CDR1 and CDR2 sequences are SGHNT and YYREEE (reference sequence). This CDR3 is built from 17 residues. This CDR3 is CASSHQPGGRSTDTQYF. The CDR3 DNA reads as TGTGCCAGCAGCCACCAACCAGGGGGGAGAAGCACAGATACGCAGTATTTT.

This clone was recorded once. This sequence joins TRBV5-1 and TRBJ2-3; TRBD2 agrees at 11 bases. Germline V gene lookup returns CDR1 SGHRS and CDR2 YFSETQ. CDR3 length equals 18 residues. The J segment lost 2 bases and the V segment lost 0 bases, leaving 8 bases of the junction unmatched. This CDR3 is CASSLALAGGRFTDTQYF. DNA for the CDR3: TGCGCCAGCAGCTTGGCTCTAGCGGGAGGTCGGTTCACAGATACGCAGTATTTT.

The chain employs TRBV27 and TRBJ1-5; tentative D call: TRBD1 (5 bases). In germline, CDR1 is MNHEY, CDR2 SMNVEV (reference sequence). The CDR3 spans 16 residues. Trimming took off 5 bases at V and 0 bases at J, with 14 bases between the two ends. This chain's CDR3 is CASSPGDGLSNQPQHF. CDR3 in DNA: TGTGCCAGCAGTCCCGGGGACGGACTTAGCAATCAGCCCCAGCATTTT.

The CDR3 region has the DNA TGTGCCAGCAGCTTCACCATGAACACTGAAGCTTTCTTT. Its translation is CASSFTMNTEAFF. The chain employs TRBV11-3 and TRBJ1-1; D gene unclear. The germline V gene encodes CDR1 SGHNT and CDR2 YENEEA. The CDR3 loop spans 13 amino acids. V lost 3 bases, J lost 0 bases, and 5 bases lay in between.

This chain links TRBV2 with TRBJ1-3; D not certain. Trimming took off 4 bases at V and 9 bases at J, with 7 bases between the two ends. CDR1 is SNHLY and CDR2 is FYNNEI in the germline V gene. This CDR3 region has 11 residues. DNA of the CDR3: TGTGCCAGCAGTGCTCTAAGCACCATATATTTT. It translates to CASSALSTIYF. The full variable domain, with the rest looked up from reference TRBV2 and TRBJ1-3, is EPEVTQTPSHQVTQMGQEVILRCVPISNHLYFYWYRQILGQKVEFLVSFYNNEISEKSEIFDDQFSVERPDGSNFTLKIRSTKLEDSAMYFCASSALSTIYFGEGSWLTVV.

The chain is built from TRBV5-1 and TRBJ2-7; 14 bases line up with TRBD2. Germline lookup yields CDR1 SGHRS and CDR2 YFSETQ. The CDR3 covers 15 residues. With V trimmed by 4 bases and J by 2 bases, 2 bases remained unmatched. The chain's CDR3 is CASSETSGRAYEQYF. The CDR3 nucleotides are TGCGCCAGCAGCGAGACTAGCGGGAGGGCCTACGAGCAGTACTTC.

CDR3 in amino acids: CASSELRRPYEQYF. DNA of the CDR3: TGTGCCAGCAGTGAATTGAGGAGGCCCTACGAGCAGTACTTC. The chain combines TRBV25-1 with TRBJ2-7; possible D gene TRBD2, 5 bases. Germline V gene data show CDR1 as MGHDK and CDR2 as SYGVNS. The CDR3 length is 14 residues. V lost 1 base to trimming and J lost 2 bases, with 9 bases between them.

The rearrangement uses TRBV6-5 and TRBJ1-5; the D gene is possibly TRBD1 (5 bases). This CDR3 region has 15 residues. Germline values: CDR1 MNHEY, CDR2 SVGAGI. The germline V and J ends were trimmed by 6 bases and 2 bases, with 14 bases remaining between them. CDR3 sequence: CASSRTGGGNQPQHF. The DNA of the CDR3 is TGTGCCAGCAGCCGAACAGGAGGAGGCAATCAGCCCCAGCATTTT.

The V gene is TRBV19, the J gene TRBJ1-2; the D is unclear. This CDR3 is built from 14 residues. Germline-derived CDR1 and CDR2 are LNHDA and SQIVND (reference sequence). With 3 bases removed from V and 2 bases from J, the gap between germline ends came to 10 bases. The chain's CDR3 is CASSIPSRNYGYTF. The DNA for the CDR3 is TGTGCCAGTAGTATCCCCAGCAGGAACTATGGCTACACCTTC. Together with reference TRBV19 and TRBJ1-2, the CDR3 gives the full variable domain: DGGITQSPKYLFRKEGQNVTLSCEQNLNHDAMYWYRQDPGQGLRLIYYSQIVNDFQKGDIAEGYSVSREKKESFPLTVTSAQKNPTAFYLCASSIPSRNYGYTFGSGTRLTVV.

The chain couples TRBV10-1 to TRBJ1-1; D perhaps matches TRBD1 (6 bases). The CDR3 contains 15 residues. Germline V gene data show CDR1 as WNHNN and CDR2 as SYGVQD (reference sequence). V was clipped by 6 bases and J by 2 bases, with 16 bases between them. In DNA, the CDR3 is TGCGCCAGCAGGCCCTTTGGAGGGGGTAACACTGAAGCTTTCTTT. Amino acid sequence: CASRPFGGGNTEAFF.

The chain recombines TRBV19 with TRBJ1-5; TRBD1 might be the D (5 bases). This CDR3 is 14 amino acids long. The germline V gene encodes CDR1 LNHDA and CDR2 SQIVND (reference sequence). V was pared by 3 bases and J by 5 bases, with 11 bases between. CDR3 in DNA: TGTGCCAGTAGTATCCCGACAGATTATCAGCCCCAGCATTTT. This sequence encodes CASSIPTDYQPQHF.

This sequence joins TRBV2 and TRBJ2-1; 12 bases fit TRBD2. The V segment lost 6 bases and the J segment 7 bases; nucleotides outside the gene matches: 10. CDR1 SNHLY and CDR2 FYNNEI come from the germline V gene. CDR3 length equals 16 residues. DNA of the CDR3: TGTGCCAGCAGCCCTACGCTAGCGGGAGGGCCGAATGAGCAGTTCTTC. Amino acids: CASSPTLAGGPNEQFF.

This rearrangement joins TRBV7-9 to TRBJ2-7; perhaps TRBD1 as D (6 bases). CDR3 length: 14 amino acids. Germline assignment: CDR1 SEHNR and CDR2 FQNEAQ (reference sequence). Trimming cost V 5 bases and J 2 bases, with 13 bases left between them. CDR3 loop: CASSPPGTPYEQYF. The CDR3 DNA sequence: TGTGCCAGCAGCCCGCCCGGGACACCCTACGAGCAGTACTTC.

The rearrangement links TRBV5-1 to TRBJ2-1; 8 bases agree with TRBD2. V lost 2 bases to trimming and J lost 7 bases; unmatched junction nucleotides: 5. This CDR3 region has 14 residues. CDR1 is SGHRS, CDR2 YFSETQ, per germline. The CDR3 nucleotides are TGCGCCAGCAGCTTTACTAGCGGAGGGAATGAGCAGTTCTTC. Protein: CASSFTSGGNEQFF.

This clone has a handful of counts. The chain recombines TRBV27 with TRBJ1-1; D is ambiguous. Germline values: CDR1 MNHEY, CDR2 SMNVEV (reference sequence). The CDR3 is made up of 10 amino acids. Trimming took off 8 bases at V and 7 bases at J, with 8 bases between the two ends. The CDR3 region has the DNA TGTGCCAGCCCTCCACGTGAAGCTTTCTTT. Translating it yields CASPPREAFF.

V gene TRBV7-8 combines with J gene TRBJ2-2; D remains unclear. The CDR3 runs 16 residues. CDR1 is SGHVS and CDR2 is FQNEAQ in the germline V gene. Trimming took off 0 bases at V and 0 bases at J, with 8 bases between the two ends. DNA for the CDR3: TGTGCCAGCAGCTTAGCCCGACACCCGAACACCGGGGAGCTGTTTTTT. Translating gives CASSLARHPNTGELFF.

The chain carries TRBV5-1 and TRBJ2-1; tentative D call: TRBD2 (5 bases). V was clipped by 0 bases and J by 1 base, with 8 bases between them. This CDR3 is built from 15 residues. Germline CDR1 reads SGHRS; CDR2 reads YFSETQ. The DNA of the CDR3 is TGCGCCAGCAGCTTGGACACGGGGTCCTACAATGAGCAGTTCTTC. Translated, it gives CASSLDTGSYNEQFF.

In this sample, this clone turned up a few times. The chain links TRBV19 to TRBJ1-1, with 7 bases aligning to TRBD1. CDR3 size: 14 residues. V gave up 7 bases and J gave up 1 base; unmatched junction bases: 6. Germline assignment: CDR1 LNHDA and CDR2 SQIVND (reference sequence). CDR3 region: CASNMGDRNTEAFF. CDR3 coding DNA: TGTGCCAGTAACATGGGGGACAGGAACACTGAAGCTTTCTTT.

The genes are TRBV19 and TRBJ1-1; weak D call: TRBD1 (5 bases). V lost 7 bases to trimming and J lost 0 bases, with 12 bases between them. The CDR3 has 14 residues. CDR1 LNHDA and CDR2 SQIVND come from the germline V gene (reference sequence). DNA for the CDR3: TGTGCCAGTACTCGAACAGGATTGAACACTGAAGCTTTCTTT. Protein product: CASTRTGLNTEAFF.